The rows below give T cell receptor beta chains drawn from one sample of a study of blood T cell repertoires in COVID-19. Profiling relied on immunoSEQ multiplex PCR, and the TCRdb table lists in-frame clones only, not all of them. This table holds approximately 190,000 clones, around 84% found once. The source material was peripheral blood. The receptors originated from a human donor in a cohort sampled during active COVID-19. The CDR3 runs from the conserved cysteine through the conserved F or W. Each record gives: J gene, clone size, D gene, V gene, CDR3 DNA, CDR3 protein. D genes are given only for firm matches. Clone sizes are given selectively: once, few, many, or a class where the clone is expanded.

j_gene: TRBJ2-2
abundance: NA
d_gene: NA
v_gene: TRBV3-1/TRBV3-2
CDR3nt: TGTGCCAGCAGCTCTAACTCGGGTTACGGGGAGCTGTTTTTT
CDR3aa: CASSSNSGYGELFF

j_gene: TRBJ1-2
abundance: NA
d_gene: TRBD1
v_gene: TRBV29-1
CDR3nt: TGCAGCCAACAGACAGGGAATGGCTACACCTTC
CDR3aa: CSQQTGNGYTF

j_gene: TRBJ2-3
abundance: once
d_gene: TRBD2
v_gene: TRBV28
CDR3nt: TGTGCCAGCAGTGAAGGACTAGCGCTTAGCACAGATACGCAGTATTTT
CDR3aa: CASSEGLALSTDTQYF

j_gene: TRBJ2-5
abundance: NA
d_gene: NA
v_gene: TRBV2
CDR3nt: TGTGCCAGCACCGGTCGCCTAAAAGAGACCCAGTACTTC
CDR3aa: CASTGRLKETQYF

j_gene: TRBJ1-2
abundance: NA
d_gene: NA
v_gene: TRBV28
CDR3nt: TGTGCCAGCAGGCCCTCAACCCCCAGGGTATGGGGCTACACCTTC
CDR3aa: CASRPSTPRVWGYTF

j_gene: TRBJ2-6
abundance: NA
d_gene: TRBD1
v_gene: TRBV19
CDR3nt: TGTGCCAGCCGATCCGGGACAGGGGATGTGGGCTCTGGGGCCAACGTCCTGACTTTC
CDR3aa: CASRSGTGDVGSGANVLTF

j_gene: TRBJ1-3
abundance: NA
d_gene: NA
v_gene: TRBV7-2
CDR3nt: TGTGCCAGCAGCTTATACGGGGTACCCTCTGGAAACACCATATATTTT
CDR3aa: CASSLYGVPSGNTIYF

j_gene: TRBJ2-7
abundance: NA
d_gene: TRBD1
v_gene: TRBV6-5
CDR3nt: TGTGCCAGCAGCGCCGGGACAGGGGTACGGTACGAGCAGTACTTC
CDR3aa: CASSAGTGVRYEQYF

j_gene: TRBJ2-1
abundance: NA
d_gene: NA
v_gene: TRBV4-1
CDR3nt: TGCGCCAGCAGCCAAGGACTTGGCAGGAGGTTCGGCAATGAGCAGTTCTTC
CDR3aa: CASSQGLGRRFGNEQFF

j_gene: TRBJ2-1
abundance: NA
d_gene: TRBD2
v_gene: TRBV6-5
CDR3nt: TGTGCCAGCAGGGTTAGCGGGCGTTTGGTGGGGCAGTTCTTC
CDR3aa: CASRVSGRLVGQFF

j_gene: TRBJ2-5
abundance: NA
d_gene: NA
v_gene: TRBV10-3
CDR3nt: TGTGCCATCAGTGAGCCCGGGCCACGAGGGGAGACCCAGTACTTC
CDR3aa: CAISEPGPRGETQYF

j_gene: TRBJ2-6
abundance: NA
d_gene: NA
v_gene: TRBV24-1
CDR3nt: TGTGCCACCAGTGTAGATGGGGCCAACGTCCTGACTTTC
CDR3aa: CATSVDGANVLTF

j_gene: TRBJ1-1
abundance: NA
d_gene: NA
v_gene: TRBV19
CDR3nt: TGTGCCAGTATTTCTCGGGGCACTGAAGCTTTCTTT
CDR3aa: CASISRGTEAFF

j_gene: TRBJ2-1
abundance: NA
d_gene: NA
v_gene: TRBV27
CDR3nt: TGTGCCAGCAGTTGGGACTCCTTTGGAAGTGAGCAGTTCTTC
CDR3aa: CASSWDSFGSEQFF

j_gene: TRBJ2-2
abundance: NA
d_gene: TRBD2
v_gene: TRBV7-8
CDR3nt: TGTGCCAGCAGCCGAGGACTAGCGATCGGGGAGCTGTTTTTT
CDR3aa: CASSRGLAIGELFF

j_gene: TRBJ1-6
abundance: NA
d_gene: NA
v_gene: TRBV18
CDR3nt: TGTGCCAGCTCACTACGGGCAGGGAGGGGTTCCTATAATTCACCCCTCCACTTT
CDR3aa: CASSLRAGRGSYNSPLHF